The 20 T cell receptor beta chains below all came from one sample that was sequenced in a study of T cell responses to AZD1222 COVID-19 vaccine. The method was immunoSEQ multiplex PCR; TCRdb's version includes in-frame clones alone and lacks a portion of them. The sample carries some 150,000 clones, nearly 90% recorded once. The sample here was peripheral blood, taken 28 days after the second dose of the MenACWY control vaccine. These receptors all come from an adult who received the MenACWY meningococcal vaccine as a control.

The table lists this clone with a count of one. The CDR3 DNA is TGCGCCAGCAGCCAAGCATCGTTCCAGTATAACACCGGGGAGCTGTTTTTT. Residues: CASSQASFQYNTGELFF. The gene calls are TRBV4-3 and TRBJ2-2; D is unresolved. Trimming removed 1 base from V and 2 bases from J, with 14 bases in between. The CDR3 contains 17 residues. In germline, CDR1 is LGHNA, CDR2 YSLEER.

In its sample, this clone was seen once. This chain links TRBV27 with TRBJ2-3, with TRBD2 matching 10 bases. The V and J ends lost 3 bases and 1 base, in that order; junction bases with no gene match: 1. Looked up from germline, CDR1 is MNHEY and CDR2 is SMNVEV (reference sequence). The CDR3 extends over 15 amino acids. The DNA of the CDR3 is TGTGCCAGCAGTTTCGGGACTAGCGGCACAGATACGCAGTATTTT. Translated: CASSFGTSGTDTQYF.

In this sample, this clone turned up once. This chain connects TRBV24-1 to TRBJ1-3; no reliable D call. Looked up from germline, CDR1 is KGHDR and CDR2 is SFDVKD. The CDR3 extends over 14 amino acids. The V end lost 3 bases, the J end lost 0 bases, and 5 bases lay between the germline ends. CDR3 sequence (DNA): TGTGCCACCAGTGATCGGACCTCTGGAAACACCATATATTTT. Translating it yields CATSDRTSGNTIYF.

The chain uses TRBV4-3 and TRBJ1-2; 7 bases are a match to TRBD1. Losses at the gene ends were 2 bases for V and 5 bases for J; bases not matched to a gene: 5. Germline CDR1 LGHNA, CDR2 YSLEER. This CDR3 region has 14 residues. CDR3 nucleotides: TGCGCCAGCAGCCAAACAGGGGAGAGGTATGGCTACACCTTC. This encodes CASSQTGERYGYTF.

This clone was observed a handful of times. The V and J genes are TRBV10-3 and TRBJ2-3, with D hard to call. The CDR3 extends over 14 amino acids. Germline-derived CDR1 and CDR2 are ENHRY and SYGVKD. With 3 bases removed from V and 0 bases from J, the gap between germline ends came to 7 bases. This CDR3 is CAISDARSTDTQYF. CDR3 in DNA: TGTGCCATCAGTGATGCCCGTAGCACAGATACGCAGTATTTT.

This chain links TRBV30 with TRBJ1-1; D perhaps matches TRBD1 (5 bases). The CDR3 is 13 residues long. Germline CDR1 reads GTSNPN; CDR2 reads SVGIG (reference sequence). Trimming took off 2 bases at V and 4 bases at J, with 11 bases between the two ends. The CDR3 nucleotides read TGTGCCTGGAGTCGAACAGGACGCACTGAAGCTTTCTTT. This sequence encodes CAWSRTGRTEAFF.

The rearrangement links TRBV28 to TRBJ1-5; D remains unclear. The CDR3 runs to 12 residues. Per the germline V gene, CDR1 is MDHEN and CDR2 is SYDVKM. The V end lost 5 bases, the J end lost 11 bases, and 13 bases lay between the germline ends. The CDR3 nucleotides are TGTGCCAGCAGTCGTGCGGGGATGGCCCAGCATTTT. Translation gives CASSRAGMAQHF.

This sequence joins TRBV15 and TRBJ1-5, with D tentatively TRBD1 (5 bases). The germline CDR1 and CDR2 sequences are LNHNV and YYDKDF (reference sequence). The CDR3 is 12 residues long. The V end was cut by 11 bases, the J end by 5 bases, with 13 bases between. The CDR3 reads CAAGRVDQPQHF. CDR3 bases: TGTGCCGCCGGCAGGGTGGATCAGCCCCAGCATTTT.

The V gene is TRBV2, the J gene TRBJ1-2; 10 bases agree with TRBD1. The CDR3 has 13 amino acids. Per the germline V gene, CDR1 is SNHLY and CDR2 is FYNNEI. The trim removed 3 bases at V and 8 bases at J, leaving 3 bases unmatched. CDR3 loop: CASSEDRGNGYTF. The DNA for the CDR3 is TGTGCCAGCAGTGAGGACAGGGGGAACGGCTACACCTTC.

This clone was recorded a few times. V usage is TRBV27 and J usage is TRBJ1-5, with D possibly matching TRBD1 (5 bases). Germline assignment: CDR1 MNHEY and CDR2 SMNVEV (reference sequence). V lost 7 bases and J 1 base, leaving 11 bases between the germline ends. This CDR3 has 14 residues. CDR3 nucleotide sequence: TGTGCCAGCAATATGCAGGGAAGCAATCAGCCCCAGCATTTT. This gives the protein CASNMQGSNQPQHF.

The CDR3 here is CASRDRKLNTEAFF. DNA for the CDR3: TGTGCCAGCCGGGACAGGAAATTGAACACTGAAGCTTTCTTT. The V gene is TRBV19, the J gene TRBJ1-1, with 8 bases fitting TRBD1. V was clipped by 9 bases and J by 0 bases; unmatched bases: 6. The CDR3 extends over 14 amino acids. Germline CDR1 is LNHDA and CDR2 is SQIVND (reference sequence).

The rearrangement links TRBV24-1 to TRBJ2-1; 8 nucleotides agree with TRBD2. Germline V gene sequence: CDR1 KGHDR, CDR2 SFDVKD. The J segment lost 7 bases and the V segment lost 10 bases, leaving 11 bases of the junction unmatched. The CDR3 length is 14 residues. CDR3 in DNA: TGTGCCACGGCGCTAACGGGGGGGCCGAATGAGCAGTTCTTC. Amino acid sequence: CATALTGGPNEQFF.

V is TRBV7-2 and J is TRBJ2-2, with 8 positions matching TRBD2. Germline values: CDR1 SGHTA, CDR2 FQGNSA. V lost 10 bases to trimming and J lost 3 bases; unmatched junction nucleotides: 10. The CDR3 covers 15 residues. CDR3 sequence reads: CATSGTSGYTGELFF. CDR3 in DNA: TGTGCCACTTCCGGAACTAGCGGATACACCGGGGAGCTGTTTTTT.

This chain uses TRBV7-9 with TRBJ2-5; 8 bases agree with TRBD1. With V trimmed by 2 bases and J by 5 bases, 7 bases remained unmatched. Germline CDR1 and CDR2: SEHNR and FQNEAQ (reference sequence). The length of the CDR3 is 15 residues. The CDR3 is CASSLRTGSLETQYF. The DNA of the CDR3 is TGTGCCAGCAGCTTAAGGACAGGGAGTTTGGAGACCCAGTACTTC.

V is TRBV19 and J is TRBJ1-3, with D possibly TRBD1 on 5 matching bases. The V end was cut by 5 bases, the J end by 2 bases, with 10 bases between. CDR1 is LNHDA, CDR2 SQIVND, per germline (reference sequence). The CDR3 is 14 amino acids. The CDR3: CASSSGQTGNTIYF. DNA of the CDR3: TGTGCCAGTAGTTCCGGACAAACTGGAAACACCATATATTTT.

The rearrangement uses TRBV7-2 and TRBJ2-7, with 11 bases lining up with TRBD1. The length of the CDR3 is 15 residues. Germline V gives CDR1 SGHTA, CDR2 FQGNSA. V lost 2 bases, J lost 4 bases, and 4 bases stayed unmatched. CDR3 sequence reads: CASSLTRDRGYEQYF. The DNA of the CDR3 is TGTGCCAGCAGCTTAACTCGGGACAGGGGGTACGAGCAGTACTTC.

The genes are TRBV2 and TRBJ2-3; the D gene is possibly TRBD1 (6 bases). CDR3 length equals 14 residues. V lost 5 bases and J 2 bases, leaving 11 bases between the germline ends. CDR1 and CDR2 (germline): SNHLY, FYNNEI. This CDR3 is CASSKGQNTDTQYF. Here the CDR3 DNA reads TGTGCCAGCAGTAAAGGACAGAACACAGATACGCAGTATTTT. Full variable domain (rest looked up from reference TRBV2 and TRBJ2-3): EPEVTQTPSHQVTQMGQEVILRCVPISNHLYFYWYRQILGQKVEFLVSFYNNEISEKSEIFDDQFSVERPDGSNFTLKIRSTKLEDSAMYFCASSKGQNTDTQYFGPGTRLTVL.

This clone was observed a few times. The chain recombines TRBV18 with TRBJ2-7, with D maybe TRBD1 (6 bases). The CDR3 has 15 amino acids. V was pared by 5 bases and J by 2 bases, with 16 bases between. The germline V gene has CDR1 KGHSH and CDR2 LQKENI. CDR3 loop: CASSAQGPSTYEQYF. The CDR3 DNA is TGTGCCAGCTCAGCGCAGGGGCCTTCCACCTACGAGCAGTACTTC.

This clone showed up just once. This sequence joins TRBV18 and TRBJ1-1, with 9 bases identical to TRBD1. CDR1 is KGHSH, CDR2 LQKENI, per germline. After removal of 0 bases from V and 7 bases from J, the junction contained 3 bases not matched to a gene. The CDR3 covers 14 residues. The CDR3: CASSPPGQGNEAFF. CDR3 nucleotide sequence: TGTGCCAGCTCACCACCGGGACAGGGTAATGAAGCTTTCTTT.

This CDR3 reads CAISAGVYEQYF. The DNA for the CDR3 is TGTGCCATCAGTGCAGGGGTCTACGAGCAGTACTTC. J is TRBJ2-7 and V is TRBV10-3, with D tentatively TRBD1 (6 bases). The CDR3 sequence is 12 residues long. V was trimmed by 4 bases and J by 3 bases, leaving 7 bases between them. CDR1 and CDR2 from the germline V gene are ENHRY and SYGVKD.